This entry lists 24 T cell receptor beta chains sequenced from one sample in a study of blood T cell repertoires in COVID-19. Sequencing was performed with immunoSEQ multiplex PCR; in TCRdb, only in-frame clones are kept and a portion is missing. Here the sample spans fewer than 350,000 clones, roughly nine tenths being singletons. Sequencing used peripheral blood. These TCRs come from a woman aged 25 to 39 with COVID-19, enrolled during active disease.

J is TRBJ2-1 and V is TRBV2; D is possibly TRBD1 (6 bases). Trimming removed 8 bases at V and 5 bases at J, with 10 bases between. The length of the CDR3 is 12 residues. Germline-derived CDR1 and CDR2 are SNHLY and FYNNEI. The CDR3 nucleotides are TGTGCCAGCTGGGGGCAGAACAATGAGCAGTTCTTC. Encoded protein: CASWGQNNEQFF.

V gene TRBV19 combines with J gene TRBJ2-7; D is perhaps TRBD1 (5 bases). Germline CDR1 LNHDA, CDR2 SQIVND (reference sequence). Trimming took off 6 bases at V and 2 bases at J, with 8 bases between the two ends. This CDR3 spans 12 amino acids. CDR3 coding DNA: TGTGCCAGTAGCCAGGGAACCTACGAGCAGTACTTC. Its translation: CASSQGTYEQYF.

This chain joins TRBV4-1 and TRBJ2-1; 8 nucleotides match TRBD1. The J segment lost 7 bases and the V segment lost 4 bases, leaving 12 bases of the junction unmatched. CDR3 size: 16 residues. Germline CDR1 reads MGHRA; CDR2 reads YSYEKL. In DNA form, the CDR3 reads TGCGCCAGCAGCCCGTCGGTGGGACAGGAAAGGAATGAGCAGTTCTTC. Residues: CASSPSVGQERNEQFF.

This clone occurred once. This rearrangement joins TRBV5-4 to TRBJ2-1; 8 bases agree with TRBD2. Germline CDR1 reads SGHNT; CDR2 reads YYREEE (reference sequence). The CDR3 has 15 residues. Germline trimming cut 0 bases from V and 8 bases from J; bases unmatched to any gene: 7. The CDR3 DNA is TGTGCCAGCAGCTTGGTGGGGACTAGGGGCCATGAGCAGTTCTTC. Protein sequence: CASSLVGTRGHEQFF.

The genes are TRBV5-6 and TRBJ1-6; D not certain. The CDR3 has 14 residues. CDR1 is SGHDT, CDR2 YYEEEE, per germline. V shed 0 bases and J shed 10 bases, with 11 bases lying between them. CDR3 nucleotides: TGTGCCAGCAGCTTGGTGGGAGTCAACTCACCCCTCCACTTT. Amino acid sequence: CASSLVGVNSPLHF.

The chain carries TRBV5-1 and TRBJ2-2, with 11 bases identical to TRBD1. This CDR3 contains 16 residues. CDR1 SGHRS and CDR2 YFSETQ come from the germline V gene. The junction had 2 bases not matched to a gene; V was cut back by 1 base and J by 3 bases. The CDR3 nucleotides read TGCGCCAGCAGCTTGAGGACAGGGGGCGACACCGGGGAGCTGTTTTTT. This codes for CASSLRTGGDTGELFF. The whole variable domain, filled in from reference TRBV5-1 and TRBJ2-2, reads KAGVTQTPRYLIKTRGQQVTLSCSPISGHRSVSWYQQTPGQGLQFLFEYFSETQRNKGNFPGRFSGRQFSNSRSEMNVSTLELGDSALYLCASSLRTGGDTGELFFGEGSRLTVL.

The gene calls are TRBV5-4 and TRBJ2-7; tentative D call: TRBD1 (6 bases). Germline V gene data show CDR1 as SGHNT and CDR2 as YYREEE (reference sequence). The ends were cut back, 2 bases at V and 4 bases at J, with 13 bases in the middle. The CDR3 extends over 14 amino acids. The CDR3 sequence is CASSFYGGRYEQYF. DNA for the CDR3: TGTGCCAGCAGCTTTTATGGGGGCAGATACGAGCAGTACTTC.

For the CDR3, the DNA is TGTGCCAGCAGCTCATCCGGGACAGAGCAGTTCTTC. Translation gives CASSSSGTEQFF. V usage is TRBV11-3 and J usage is TRBJ2-1; D perhaps matches TRBD1 (6 bases). Trimming removed 4 bases at V and 10 bases at J, with 11 bases between. Germline values: CDR1 SGHNT, CDR2 YENEEA. The CDR3 is made up of 12 amino acids.

This chain connects TRBV6-4 to TRBJ1-2; TRBD1 matches 7 bases. This CDR3 contains 13 residues. Germline-derived CDR1 and CDR2 are MRHNA and SNTAGT. Trimming at V came to 5 bases and at J to 3 bases, leaving 3 bases not matched to a gene. CDR3 DNA: TGTGCCAGCAGTCCCGGGACAGACTATGGCTACACCTTC. Its protein product is CASSPGTDYGYTF.

There are a few counts of this clone. In DNA, the CDR3 is TGCGCCAGCAGCTTGGCCGCGGGGGGCAGGTACGAGCAGTACTTC. Translating it yields CASSLAAGGRYEQYF. The V and J genes are TRBV5-1 and TRBJ2-7; 8 nucleotides agree with TRBD2. The CDR3 extends over 15 amino acids. V lost 0 bases and J lost 4; bases outside the gene matches: 6. In germline, CDR1 is SGHRS, CDR2 YFSETQ.

This clone was counted a single time. The rearrangement links TRBV5-1 to TRBJ2-7; TRBD2 is a possible D gene (7 bases). Germline loops: CDR1 SGHRS, CDR2 YFSETQ. V lost 4 bases and J 3 bases, leaving 14 bases between the germline ends. This CDR3 region has 14 residues. As DNA, the CDR3 is TGCGCCAGCAGCGGTCGGGGGGCTGACTACGAGCAGTACTTC. It is translated as CASSGRGADYEQYF.

The gene calls are TRBV5-6 and TRBJ2-5; no definite D call. The ends were cut back, 2 bases at V and 4 bases at J, with 6 bases in the middle. The CDR3 is 12 amino acids. Germline V gene lookup returns CDR1 SGHDT and CDR2 YYEEEE. The CDR3 nucleotides read TGTGCCAGCAGCTTTTTGGCAGAGACCCAGTACTTC. This codes for CASSFLAETQYF.

This rearrangement joins TRBV19 to TRBJ2-2, with a tentative D call TRBD1 (6 bases). The germline CDR1 and CDR2 sequences are LNHDA and SQIVND (reference sequence). The CDR3 is 14 amino acids. V shed 5 bases and J shed 9 bases, with 16 bases lying between them. In DNA, the CDR3 is TGTGCCAGTAGTCCACAGGGAGCGGCCCGGGAGCTGTTTTTT. Protein sequence: CASSPQGAARELFF.

This sequence joins TRBV5-1 and TRBJ2-7; D is unclear. Trimming stripped 0 bases from V and 3 bases from J, with 7 bases between. The germline gives CDR1 SGHRS, CDR2 YFSETQ. CDR3 length: 13 residues. CDR3 nucleotides: TGCGCCAGCAGCTTGGCTTCCCGCTACGAGCAGTACTTC. It yields the protein CASSLASRYEQYF.

CDR3: CASSWTGGENTEAFF. DNA for the CDR3: TGTGCCAGCAGTTGGACAGGTGGGGAGAACACTGAAGCTTTCTTT. The chain has TRBV6-2 or TRBV6-3 and TRBJ1-1; 7 nucleotides line up with TRBD1. The germline V gene has CDR1 MNHEY and CDR2 SVGEGT. The trim removed 4 bases at V and 1 base at J, leaving 6 bases unmatched. The CDR3 has 15 amino acids.

V and J are TRBV5-8 and TRBJ2-5; weak D call: TRBD2 (6 bases). V dropped 2 bases and J dropped 2 bases, with 16 bases sitting between them. There are 16 residues in the CDR3. Germline V gene data show CDR1 as SGHTS and CDR2 as YDEGEE. The DNA for the CDR3 is TGTGCCAGCAGCTTAGGAGGGATTGGCGGTCAAGAGACCCAGTACTTC. This sequence encodes CASSLGGIGGQETQYF.

This sequence joins TRBV5-1 and TRBJ1-2, with 7 bases lining up with TRBD1. The CDR3 runs to 15 residues. The V segment lost 4 bases and the J segment 8 bases; nucleotides outside the gene matches: 14. The germline CDR1 and CDR2 sequences are SGHRS and YFSETQ. The chain's CDR3 is CASSPEGGRRGGYTF. CDR3 nucleotide sequence: TGCGCCAGCAGCCCCGAAGGGGGCAGGCGGGGCGGCTACACCTTC.

The genes are TRBV20-1 and TRBJ1-6, with 9 bases aligning to TRBD1. With 3 bases clipped from V and 10 bases from J, the junction kept 16 bases outside the gene matches. CDR1 and CDR2 (germline): DFQATT, SNEGSKA (reference sequence). The CDR3 has 17 amino acids. The CDR3 DNA reads as TGCAGTGCTAGTCCAGGGACAGGGTTCTACGGTGGCTCACCCCTCCACTTT. Protein product: CSASPGTGFYGGSPLHF.

This clone was seen once. V and J are TRBV4-1 and TRBJ2-1, with 8 bases that match TRBD2. The trim removed 6 bases at V and 3 bases at J, leaving 4 bases unmatched. CDR3 length: 14 amino acids. CDR1 and CDR2 from the germline V gene are MGHRA and YSYEKL. Here the CDR3 DNA reads TGCGCCAGCAGTCGAGCGGGGGACTACAATGAGCAGTTCTTC. It specifies CASSRAGDYNEQFF.

This clone was seen just once. The genes are TRBV5-4 and TRBJ1-2; TRBD1 might be the D (6 bases). Germline CDR1 is SGHNT and CDR2 is YYREEE (reference sequence). Between the trimmed V and J ends, which lost 4 bases and 1 base, there was a span of 14 bases. The CDR3 length is 15 residues. The DNA for the CDR3 is TGTGCCAGCAGCGCCCCAGGGGAACTTAACTATGGCTACACCTTC. This codes for CASSAPGELNYGYTF.

The V call is TRBV28, the J call TRBJ2-5, with no clear D. The germline V gene encodes CDR1 MDHEN and CDR2 SYDVKM. CDR3 length equals 11 residues. The V and J ends lost 6 bases and 1 base respectively, with 3 bases between them. The CDR3 nucleotides read TGTGCCAGCAGCCGCCAAGAGACCCAGTACTTC. It translates to CASSRQETQYF.

V is TRBV5-1 and J is TRBJ1-1, with D possibly TRBD1 on 5 matching bases. Germline CDR1 reads SGHRS; CDR2 reads YFSETQ. There are 15 residues in the CDR3. V was shortened by 4 bases and J by 3 bases, with 16 bases between the two germline ends. This CDR3 reads CASSPGRGIDTEAFF. The CDR3 region has the DNA TGCGCCAGCAGCCCTGGTAGGGGTATTGACACTGAAGCTTTCTTT.

J is TRBJ2-5 and V is TRBV11-2; 10 nucleotides line up with TRBD2. The CDR3 contains 15 residues. With 4 bases clipped from V and 2 bases from J, the junction kept 4 bases outside the gene matches. Germline loops: CDR1 SGHAT, CDR2 FQNNGV. The CDR3 loop reads CASSYGTSVQETQYF. The CDR3 DNA is TGTGCCAGCAGCTACGGGACTAGCGTACAAGAGACCCAGTACTTC.

This clone was picked up a small number of times. The chain links TRBV5-1 to TRBJ2-2, with TRBD2 matching over 14 bases. Germline CDR1 reads SGHRS; CDR2 reads YFSETQ. Germline trimming cut 4 bases from V and 7 bases from J; bases unmatched to any gene: 6. The CDR3 contains 16 residues. CDR3 coding DNA: TGCGCCAGCAGCCCGACTAGCGGGGGGGCTGTCGGGGAGCTGTTTTTT. Protein product: CASSPTSGGAVGELFF.